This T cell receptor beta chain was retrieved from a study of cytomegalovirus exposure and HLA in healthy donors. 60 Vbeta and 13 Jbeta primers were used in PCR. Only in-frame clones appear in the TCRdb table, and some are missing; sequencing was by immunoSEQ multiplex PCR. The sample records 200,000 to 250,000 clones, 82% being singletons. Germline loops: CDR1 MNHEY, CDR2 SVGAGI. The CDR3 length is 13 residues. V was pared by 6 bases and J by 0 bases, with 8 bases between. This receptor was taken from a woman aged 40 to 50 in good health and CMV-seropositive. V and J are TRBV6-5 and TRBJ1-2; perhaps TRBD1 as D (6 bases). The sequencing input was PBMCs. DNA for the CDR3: TGTGCCAGCAGCCGGACAGCTAACTATGGCTACACCTTC. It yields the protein CASSRTANYGYTF.